This T cell receptor beta chain was identified in a study of T cells in Graves' hyperthyroidism and ophthalmopathy (dated by TCRdb to the late 2010s). At the level of the whole study: Peripheral blood samples were taken at initial diagnosis, before any treatment was given. Prospective prediction of ophthalmopathy was tested in an independent validation cohort consisting of 18 hyperthyroidism patients and around 16 patients who later progressed to ophthalmopathy. Following sampling, methimazole starting at 30 mg daily was given to hyperthyroidism patients, and high-dose intravenous methylprednisolone was given to ophthalmopathy patients. To identify TCR V-J signatures that set the groups apart, the researchers used a discovery cohort of 100 patients, made up of some 41 with Graves' ophthalmopathy and around 58 with stable Graves' hyperthyroidism. The study also compared thyroid tissue and blood T-cell repertoires from roughly six Graves' hyperthyroidism patients. TCR Vbeta CDR3 sequencing of fewer than 150 peripheral blood samples (43 ophthalmopathy, approximately 80 hyperthyroidism and roughly 17 progressor patients) is reported in the paper. For training and testing, the approximately 92 patients in the discovery cohort were randomly divided in a 7:3 ratio. General conclusions and limits of the study: No statistical method was used to fix the sample size in advance, and group allocation was not hidden from the investigators. In validation, the model predicted progression to ophthalmopathy with 55% to 71% sensitivity and approximately 78% specificity, a median of around 6.6 months before onset. A 13 V-J signature model separated ophthalmopathy from stable hyperthyroidism, with about 90% sensitivity and just under 84% specificity in cross-validation and 80%/75% in testing. Most expanded thyroid clonotypes (frequency above 0.001) were also detected in blood, a finding suggesting that blood repertoires may reflect thyroid immune responses.

A word on this clonotype: The antigen it recognizes is unknown. No base quality information exists; no much larger clone differs at one position.

Stable Graves' hyperthyroidism was defined as no progression to ophthalmopathy during 18 months of follow-up. The hyperthyroidism patients were between 18 and 65 years old and newly diagnosed, with a disease duration of less than 2 months. Any patient with an uncontrolled infection, another autoimmune disease, pregnancy or lactation was excluded. Clinical symptoms, serum thyroxine and TRAb, thyroid ultrasound, and orbital computed tomography formed the basis for the diagnoses. PBMCs were separated from roughly 10 ml of fresh peripheral blood using Ficoll-Paque density gradient centrifugation. Trizol reagent was used to extract total RNA, and RNA quality was then checked on an Agilent 2100 Bioanalyzer. Taken from the germline V gene (reference sequence), the CDR1 and CDR2 loops are DFQATT and SNEGSKA. Taken from cysteine to phenylalanine, the CDR3 has 14 residues. CDR3 DNA is the only sequence kept; it has 42 bases, read in frame from the first base. Trimming accounts for 6 bases at V and 6 bases at J, while the number of junction bases matched to no gene is 10.

The TCR beta CDR3 regions were amplified from the RNA transcripts. The TCR CDR3 was subjected to a first round of RT-PCR using the HTBI primer set and the Qiagen OneStep RT-PCR kit. Libraries were constructed in a second round of multiplex PCR, after which size selection and purification were performed. The libraries were sequenced on an Illumina HiSeq2000 using paired-end 100 bp reads. The original pipeline was this. Raw data were processed with SOAPnuke, discarding reads with adapters, uncalled bases, mean Phred below 15, or no exact constant-primer or identifier match. High-quality paired reads were merged with COPE v1.2.5, and unique nucleotide sequences were defined as clonotypes. Clonotypes were aligned to IMGT TRBV, TRBD and TRBJ reference segments using MiTCR v1.1. The analysis included only V-J combinations with a frequency above 0.0001, which together covered 99% to 99.2% of the repertoires. A TCS score was defined as the ratio of F50 (clonal expansion) to E x V (chaos), with BLOSUM62-based TCRdist applied between CDR3 peptides within each V-J. Welch's t-statistics and random forest reduced fewer than 600 V-J features to some 14, which were used in a naive Bayes classifier (R e1071). The raw public data were reprocessed by TCRdb itself: fastp quality trimming at Q25, MiXCR clonotype calling, in-frame beta chains only. All rows with the same CDR3 protein become a single entry with the most common DNA and genes. It is TCRdb's table, rather than the study itself, that gives the V and J calls and clone size. This sample gives some 500,000 distinct CDR3 sequences in total; 14% of them show up just once. The top ten hold less than 20% of the sample.

Sample: blood. The sequence was collected from a young woman with Graves' hyperthyroidism. The chain links TRBV20-1 with TRBJ2-3; 9 central bases correspond to TRBD2. The CDR3 region has the sequence CSAPRAGGGDTQYF. The sequenced DNA is TGCAGTGCCCCGAGAGCGGGAGGAGGTGATACGCAGTATTTT.